The entry that follows covers one TCR beta chain sequence. Antigen: not known. This specimen comes from a study of cytomegalovirus exposure and HLA in healthy donors. General study findings and limits: Judged likely to be a sequencing artifact was a cluster of highly shared sequence variants. Equally common other TCR beta chains were less clonally expanded than HLA-associated ones, a later analysis found.

Amplification used 60 Vbeta primers and 13 Jbeta primers. This table comes from immunoSEQ multiplex PCR, and its TCRdb copy is limited to in-frame clones, with some not included. Of 85,000 to 130,000 clones listed, approximately 82% are singletons. All donors participated as healthy donors of bone marrow. Donors were ostensibly healthy at sampling, although undocumented immune exposures were probable. In germline, CDR1 is MDHEN, CDR2 SYDVKM. V gave up 7 bases and J gave up 4 bases, with 21 bases separating them. The CDR3 has 16 amino acids. The clonotype was recovered from a woman aged 18-30 years in good health and CMV-seronegative. Specimen: PBMCs. The rearrangement joins TRBV28 to TRBJ2-3; D perhaps matches TRBD1 (6 bases). The CDR3 DNA reads TGTGCCAGCACCCAATGGGGACAACGAGGACCAGATACGCAGTATTTT. This gives the protein CASTQWGQRGPDTQYF.